This entry lists 2 T cell receptor beta chains sequenced from one sample in a study of T cells in women clearing cervical HPV infection. Here immunoSEQ multiplex PCR was the method, and the copy in TCRdb shows in-frame clones only, minus some. In all, the sample yields tens of thousands of clones. The sample taken for sequencing was blood buffy coat. The receptors derive from a woman aged 18 to 75 with a cervical HPV16 infection that either progressed to CIN3+ or cleared (not recorded which).

A note on this clone: From the germline J gene comes the end of the CDR3, since the read stops 3 residues before it. The chain links TRBV19 to TRBJ2-1, with 7 bases aligning to TRBD1. Germline V gene data show CDR1 as LNHDA and CDR2 as SQIVND (reference sequence). This CDR3 spans 15 amino acids. With 5 bases clipped from V and 8 bases from J, the junction kept 12 bases outside the gene matches. The CDR3 DNA, read in part, is TGTGCCAGTAGTTTGTATGGGACAGCCCTGGATGAG. Translated: CASSLYGTALDE. The whole CDR3 sequence reads CASSLYGTALDEQFF.

As concerns this clone: The CDR3 end lies 3 residues beyond the end of the read and is filled in from the germline J gene. The rearrangement joins TRBV2 to TRBJ2-5; the match to TRBD2 covers 8 bases. The CDR3 is 15 amino acids. The trim removed 6 bases at V and 3 bases at J, leaving 9 bases unmatched. In germline, CDR1 is SNHLY, CDR2 FYNNEI. The sequenced CDR3 bases are TGTGCCAGCAGAGCGTCGGGGGGGGCAAAAGAGACC. It yields the protein CASRASGGAKET. The CDR3 in its entirety is CASRASGGAKETQYF.